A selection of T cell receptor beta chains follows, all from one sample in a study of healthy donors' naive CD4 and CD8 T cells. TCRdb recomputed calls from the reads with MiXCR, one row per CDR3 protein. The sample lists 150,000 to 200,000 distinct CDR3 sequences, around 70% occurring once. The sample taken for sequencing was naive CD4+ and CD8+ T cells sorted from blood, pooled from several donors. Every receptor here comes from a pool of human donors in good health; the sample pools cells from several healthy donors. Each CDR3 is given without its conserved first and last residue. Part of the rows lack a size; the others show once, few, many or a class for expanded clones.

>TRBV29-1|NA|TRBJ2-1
SALVVGNEQF
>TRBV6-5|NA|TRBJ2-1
ASSLQGASEQF
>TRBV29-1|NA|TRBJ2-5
SAPGGETQY
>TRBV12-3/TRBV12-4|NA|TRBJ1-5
ASNLGGNQPQH
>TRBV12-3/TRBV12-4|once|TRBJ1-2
ASSIGQGADGYT
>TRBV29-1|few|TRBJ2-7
SAQGRGEQY
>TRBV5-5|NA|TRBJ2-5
ASSTRLAGAKETQY
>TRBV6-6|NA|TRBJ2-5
ASSYRPAGLRETQY
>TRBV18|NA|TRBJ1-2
ASSPPDYGYT
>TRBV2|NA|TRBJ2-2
ASRGSGRDTGELF
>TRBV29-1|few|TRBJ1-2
SGITGLRGYT
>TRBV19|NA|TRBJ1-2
ASSGTGVSAGYT
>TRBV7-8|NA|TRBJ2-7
ASSRDRGYEQY
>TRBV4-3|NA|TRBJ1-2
ASSQADSSNYGYA
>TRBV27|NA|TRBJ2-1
ASSKTSGSSYNEQF
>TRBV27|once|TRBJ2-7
ASTPLAGTTDEQY
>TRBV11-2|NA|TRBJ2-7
ASSPLQGGYEQY
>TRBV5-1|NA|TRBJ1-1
ASWGPGNTEAF
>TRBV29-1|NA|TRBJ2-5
SVATSVETQY